This TCR beta chain was found in a study of blood T cells in healthy people across ages. Findings and limits, study-wide: Researchers deemed the diversity estimates from one million T cells underestimates.

The authors ran a second PCR of about 6 to 11 cycles using a sample-barcoded 5' primer and a J-beta primer mix. TCRdb processed the 5' RACE reads anew with MiXCR; each CDR3 protein has one entry. The profile shows 650,000 to 800,000 distinct CDR3 sequences, under 55% of them singletons. The CDR3 is made up of 16 amino acids. CDR1 is ENHRY and CDR2 is SYGVKD in the germline V gene. Trimming cost V 4 bases and J 0 bases, with 10 bases left between them. In its sample, this clonotype was seen a few times. The antigen remains unidentified. The rearrangement links TRBV10-3 to TRBJ1-6, with D possibly TRBD1 on 6 matching bases. This TCR was sampled from a man aged 55 to 70 in good health. Sequenced input: blood. The CDR3 region has the DNA TGTGCCATCAGTGGGGGGCCCAGCTCCTATAATTCACCCCTCCACTTT. Protein: CAISGGPSSYNSPLHF.